This is a list of T cell receptor beta chains from one sample in a study of cytomegalovirus exposure and HLA in healthy donors. Here immunoSEQ multiplex PCR was the method, and the copy in TCRdb shows in-frame clones only, minus some. The sample has approximately 150,000 clones; about 74% are singletons. The material sequenced was PBMCs. These TCRs come from a woman between 40 and 55 years old in good health and CMV-seronegative. The CDR3 runs from the conserved cysteine through the conserved F or W. The D gene is left open where the match is weak. Clone size appears in some rows only: once, few, many, or a class for an expanded clone.

len	j_gene	abundance	v_gene	d_gene	CDR3nt	CDR3aa
17	TRBJ2-2	.	TRBV7-8	TRBD1	TGTGCCAGCAGCCGTGGCCTTAGACAGGGGATCACCGGGGAGCTGTTTTTT	CASSRGLRQGITGELFF
14	TRBJ1-6	.	TRBV5-1	TRBD1	TGCGCCACCCGGGCTGGGACAGATAATTCACCCCTCCACTTT	CATRAGTDNSPLHF
15	TRBJ2-5	.	TRBV28	TRBD1	TGTGCCAGCAGTTCCCCGGACAGGGGGACAGAGACCCAGTACTTC	CASSSPDRGTETQYF
15	TRBJ1-2	.	TRBV6-5	TRBD1	TGTGCCAGCAGTTACGAAGGGACAGGGATCTATGGCTACACCTTC	CASSYEGTGIYGYTF
13	TRBJ2-2	.	TRBV6-4	.	TGTGCCAGCAGCGCGGGGAGCACCGGGGAGCTGTTTTTT	CASSAGSTGELFF
15	TRBJ1-3	.	TRBV18	.	TGTGCCAGCTCACCTGGCCAGGGTTCGGGAAACACCATATATTTT	CASSPGQGSGNTIYF
17	TRBJ2-7	.	TRBV18	.	TGTGCCAGCTCACCACCGCGGAGCAGCGTACCCCCCTACGAGCAGTACTTC	CASSPPRSSVPPYEQYF
12	TRBJ1-2	.	TRBV6-4	TRBD1	TGTGCCAGCAGGAACAGGGGGCAAGGCTACACCTTC	CASRNRGQGYTF
15	TRBJ2-5	.	TRBV10-3	TRBD1	TGTGCCATCAGTGAAGGGGGCAAAACGGGAGAGACCCAGTACTTC	CAISEGGKTGETQYF
16	TRBJ2-7	few	TRBV6-5	.	TGTGCCAGCAGTTACCAATTGGCGGGGAAGCTCCACGAGCAGTACTTC	CASSYQLAGKLHEQYF
14	TRBJ1-1	.	TRBV13	TRBD1	TGTGCCAGCAGCACGCGACAGGGGAACACTGAAGCTTTCTTT	CASSTRQGNTEAFF
16	TRBJ2-7	.	TRBV7-8	TRBD1	TGTGCCAGCAGCTTATTACCGGGGACAGGGGCCAACGAGCAGTACTTC	CASSLLPGTGANEQYF
13	TRBJ2-3	.	TRBV2	.	TGTGCCAGCAGTGCAATGGGGGGAGATACGCAGTATTTT	CASSAMGGDTQYF
15	TRBJ2-5	.	TRBV29-1	TRBD1	TGCAGCGTTGGGGGGGACAGGGGGCTAGTTGGGACCCAGTACTTC	CSVGGDRGLVGTQYF
12	TRBJ2-1	.	TRBV9	TRBD2	TGTGCCAGCAGCCAAGAAGCGGGGGTCTCGGTCTTC	CASSQEAGVSVF
15	TRBJ1-5	.	TRBV2	.	TGTGCCAGCAGTCTCCAAGCAGGGGTGGGTCAGCCCCAGCATTTT	CASSLQAGVGQPQHF
14	TRBJ2-5	.	TRBV5-1	.	TGCGCCAGCAGCGTGAGAGATCTTCGTGAGACCCAGTACTTC	CASSVRDLRETQYF
14	TRBJ2-7	once	TRBV11-2	.	TGTGCCAGCAGCTTAGCGGCACAGTTCTACGAGCAGTACTTC	CASSLAAQFYEQYF
13	TRBJ2-7	.	TRBV28	.	TGTGCCAGCAGTCGAGACAGGACCTACGAGCAGTACTTC	CASSRDRTYEQYF
13	TRBJ2-4	.	TRBV19	TRBD1	TGTGCCAGTAGTCAAGGACAGGCAAACATTCAGTACTTC	CASSQGQANIQYF
16	TRBJ2-3	once	TRBV5-1	.	TGCGCCAGCAGCTTGCTGTCGGGGCGGGGCGCAGATACGCAGTATTTT	CASSLLSGRGADTQYF
12	TRBJ2-7	.	TRBV29-1	.	TGCAGCGTGAGCCCAGGATCCTACGAGCAGTACTTC	CSVSPGSYEQYF
11	TRBJ2-5	once	TRBV5-8	.	TGTGCCAGCAGCTTAGCGGAGACCCAGTACTTC	CASSLAETQYF
15	TRBJ2-7	.	TRBV5-1	TRBD2	TGCGCCAGCAGCACGTTTAGCGGGGGGGCGAACGAGCAGTACTTC	CASSTFSGGANEQYF
15	TRBJ2-4	.	TRBV11-3	TRBD2	TGTGCCAGCAGCTTAGATGGGGAGGGATCGAACATTCAGTACTTC	CASSLDGEGSNIQYF
14	TRBJ1-2	.	TRBV19	.	TGTGCCAGTAGGATGCCACAGAGATCTTATGGCTACACCTTC	CASRMPQRSYGYTF
12	TRBJ2-1	.	TRBV29-1	.	TGCAGCGTTGCTAGCTCCTACAATGAGCAGTTCTTC	CSVASSYNEQFF
15	TRBJ2-7	.	TRBV5-3	.	TGTGCCAGAATCTCTAGTCGGGGTAGAGGTTACGAGCAGTACTTC	CARISSRGRGYEQYF
14	TRBJ1-2	.	TRBV12-2	.	TGTGCAAGTCCCGTGACAGGGGAGGGGTATGGCTACACCTTC	CASPVTGEGYGYTF
20	TRBJ2-3	.	TRBV23-1	TRBD2	TGCGCCAGCAGTCAATCCCCCACTAGCGGGAGGGCCGACGGCACAGATACGCAGTATTTT	CASSQSPTSGRADGTDTQYF
13	TRBJ1-2	.	TRBV30	.	TGTGCCTGGAGTACGGGACAAGGCTATGGCTACACCTTC	CAWSTGQGYGYTF
16	TRBJ2-1	.	TRBV11-2	TRBD2	TGTGCCAGCAGCTTAGCTACTAGCGGGGCATACAATGAGCAGTTCTTC	CASSLATSGAYNEQFF
13	TRBJ1-2	few	TRBV6-5	.	TGTGCCAGCAGTGCCAGGAATAACTATGGCTACACCTTC	CASSARNNYGYTF
14	TRBJ1-4	.	TRBV5-1	.	TGCGCCAGCAGCTTGGCAGGGGTAGGCGAAAAACTGTTTTTT	CASSLAGVGEKLFF
15	TRBJ2-1	few	TRBV6-4	TRBD2	TGTGCCAGCAGCTTAATAAGCGGGAGTGCAAATGAGCAGTTCTTC	CASSLISGSANEQFF
12	TRBJ2-7	.	TRBV2	.	TGTGCCAGCGCGCCGGACTACGATAAGCAGTACTTC	CASAPDYDKQYF
14	TRBJ1-5	.	TRBV2	.	TGTGCCAGCAGTGATTACGAGAGCAATCAGCCCCAGCATTTT	CASSDYESNQPQHF
13	TRBJ2-7	.	TRBV6-1	TRBD1	TGTGCCACCGAGGACAGGAGCTCCTACGAGCAGTACTTC	CATEDRSSYEQYF
15	TRBJ2-1	.	TRBV7-7	TRBD2	TGTGCCAGCAGCTTAACTAGCGGGAAATACAATGAGCAGTTCTTC	CASSLTSGKYNEQFF
15	TRBJ1-4	.	TRBV11-2	.	TGTGCCAGCAGCCCGGAGGGCACATCTAATGAAAAACTGTTTTTT	CASSPEGTSNEKLFF
11	TRBJ2-7	.	TRBV7-9	.	TGTGCCAGCAGCCCCGGTCGGGAGCAGTACTTC	CASSPGREQYF
15	TRBJ1-5	.	TRBV7-9	TRBD1	TGTGCCAGCAGCAGACAGGGGAGTAAGGATCAGCCCCAGCATTTT	CASSRQGSKDQPQHF
17	TRBJ2-2	.	TRBV11-2	.	TGTGCCAGCAGCCGCCGAGGGAGGACAGGAAACACCGGGGAGCTGTTTTTT	CASSRRGRTGNTGELFF
14	TRBJ1-2	.	TRBV2	.	TGTGCCAGCAGCCCAAGGGGGGGACAAAATGGCTACACCTTC	CASSPRGGQNGYTF
14	TRBJ2-2	.	TRBV4-1	.	TGCGCCAGCAGTGAACAGTCCTACACCGGGGAGCTGTTTTTT	CASSEQSYTGELFF
14	TRBJ2-3	few	TRBV10-3	.	TGTGCCATAGGACTCGACAGGAGCACAGATACGCAGTATTTT	CAIGLDRSTDTQYF
13	TRBJ1-6	.	TRBV6-1	TRBD1	TGTGCCAGCAGTGAAGGGCAGGGGGTGCCCCTCCACTTT	CASSEGQGVPLHF
14	TRBJ2-7	.	TRBV10-2	.	TGCGCCAGCTTACCCGGGACTCAAACCTACGAGCAGTACTTC	CASLPGTQTYEQYF
13	TRBJ1-3	.	TRBV7-7	TRBD1	TGTGCCAGCAGCTCGGACAGGGGAAGGACCATATATTTT	CASSSDRGRTIYF
16	TRBJ1-2	.	TRBV25-1	.	TGTGCGAGCAGCCCCTCCGACAGAGGCACCCACTATGGCTACACCTTC	CASSPSDRGTHYGYTF
13	TRBJ1-2	.	TRBV5-1	TRBD1	TGCGCCAGCAGCGGGGACAGCCATCCTGGCTACACCTTC	CASSGDSHPGYTF
15	TRBJ1-2	.	TRBV12-2	.	TGTGCAAGTCGGCTACCGGGACAGGGTATTTGTGGCTACACCTTC	CASRLPGQGICGYTF
15	TRBJ1-6	.	TRBV6-1	.	TGTGCCAGCAGGGGAGGAGGGGCGCTTAATTCACCCCTCCACTTT	CASRGGGALNSPLHF
14	TRBJ1-5	.	TRBV7-2	.	TGTGCCAGCAGCTTAGAGGCAGGCGGGCAGCCCCAGCATTTT	CASSLEAGGQPQHF
18	TRBJ1-5	.	TRBV7-9	TRBD1	TGTTCCAGCAGCCTCAGCGGCAGGGGGACTTATAGCAATCAGCCCCAGCATTTT	CSSSLSGRGTYSNQPQHF